A selection of T cell receptor beta chains follows, all from one sample in a study of T cell responses to AZD1222 COVID-19 vaccine. TCRdb's copy holds only in-frame clones and misses some; the assay was immunoSEQ multiplex PCR. The sample has roughly 140,000 clones; 85% to 95% are singletons. The specimen comprised peripheral blood, sampled on day 0 of MenACWY control vaccination. These receptors were taken from an adult in good health. Each CDR3 is given with its conserved first and last residue. D genes are given only for firm matches. The size entry is marked missing in some rows and otherwise reads once, few, many or a size class.

>TRBJ1-5|TRBV19|few|NA
TGTGCCAGTAGTACCGACCGCAATCAGCCCCAGCATTTT
CASSTDRNQPQHF
>TRBJ1-6|TRBV3-1/TRBV3-2|NA|TRBD1
TGTGCCAGCAGCCCCCAGGGGGCGAGGAATTCACCCCTCCACTTT
CASSPQGARNSPLHF
>TRBJ2-1|TRBV25-1|NA|NA
TGTGCCAGCAGTGAACGTGGCAAAGTGGTGAATGAGCAGTTCTTC
CASSERGKVVNEQFF
>TRBJ2-1|TRBV24-1|NA|NA
TGTGCCACCAGTCTCGGGCGAGTCGAGCAGTTCTTC
CATSLGRVEQFF
>TRBJ1-3|TRBV28|NA|NA
TGTGCCAGCAGTTTCGAGGGGACGGGAAACACCATATATTTT
CASSFEGTGNTIYF
>TRBJ2-7|TRBV6-5|NA|TRBD1
TGTGCCAGCGCTACCTCCGGGACAGGGCACTACGAGCAGTACTTC
CASATSGTGHYEQYF
>TRBJ1-5|TRBV6-5|NA|NA
TGTGCCAGCGGCACTGATGGCAATCAGCCCCAGCATTTT
CASGTDGNQPQHF
>TRBJ1-2|TRBV2|few|NA
TGTGCCAGCAGTTCTCGACGGACCACCAACTATGGCTACACCTTC
CASSSRRTTNYGYTF
>TRBJ2-1|TRBV7-2|NA|NA
TGTGCCAGCAGCTTAGGTGCGGCCCCCTCCGGGTATGAGCAGTTCTTC
CASSLGAAPSGYEQFF
>TRBJ1-6|TRBV2|NA|NA
TGTGCCAGCAGTGAAGGGCCCACTTCCACGAAAGGATCACCCCTCCACTTT
CASSEGPTSTKGSPLHF
>TRBJ2-5|TRBV9|NA|TRBD2
TGTGCCAGCAGCGTAGGTGGTAGCGGGAGGGCCGACCAAGAGACCCAGTACTTC
CASSVGGSGRADQETQYF
>TRBJ1-1|TRBV18|NA|NA
TGTGCCAGCTCACTCCGGACAGAGAACACTGAAGCTTTCTTT
CASSLRTENTEAFF
>TRBJ2-3|TRBV5-1|NA|NA
TGCGCCATCTCCCCGGGACCTGCGGGAGATACGCAGTATTTT
CAISPGPAGDTQYF
>TRBJ1-2|TRBV29-1|NA|NA
TGCAGCGGAGGGGACCTCCGGGGCTACACCTTC
CSGGDLRGYTF
>TRBJ2-1|TRBV2|NA|NA
TGTGCCAGCAGCCGTGACTCCCCATCCTACAATGAGCAGTTCTTC
CASSRDSPSYNEQFF
>TRBJ1-2|TRBV5-1|NA|NA
TGCGCCAGCAGCTTGGCAGGAGTTGAAGGCTATGGCTACACCTTC
CASSLAGVEGYGYTF
>TRBJ2-2|TRBV4-2|NA|NA
TGTGCCAGCAGCCAAGGGTTAGAGACCGGGGAGCTGTTTTTT
CASSQGLETGELFF
>TRBJ2-7|TRBV27|NA|NA
TGTGCCAGCAGGGGGCTAAGCTCCTACGAGCAGTACTTC
CASRGLSSYEQYF
>TRBJ1-5|TRBV6-5|NA|NA
TGTGCCAGCAGGGGTAACGGCAATCAGCCCCAGCATTTT
CASRGNGNQPQHF
>TRBJ1-1|TRBV18|NA|NA
TGTGCCAGCTCAACCGGGACGGTGAACACTGAAGCTTTCTTT
CASSTGTVNTEAFF
>TRBJ1-1|TRBV18|NA|NA
TGTGCCAGCTCACCACCCGGGGGCGCTGAAGCTTTCTTT
CASSPPGGAEAFF
>TRBJ2-1|TRBV7-8|NA|NA
TGTGCCAGCAGCGATAAAGACAATGAGCAGTTCTTC
CASSDKDNEQFF
>TRBJ2-5|TRBV5-1|NA|NA
TGCGCCAGCAGAAATAGAGGGTCCATGGAAGAGACCCAGTACTTC
CASRNRGSMEETQYF
>TRBJ1-2|TRBV20-1|NA|NA
TGCAGTGCCGGCGACTATGGCTACACCTTC
CSAGDYGYTF
>TRBJ2-1|TRBV30|NA|NA
TGTGCCTGGAGTGTCAGGAACAATGAGCAGTTCTTC
CAWSVRNNEQFF
>TRBJ2-5|TRBV5-1|once|NA
TGCGCCAGCAGCCAGTCGGGAATGGAGACCCAGTACTTC
CASSQSGMETQYF
>TRBJ1-4|TRBV6-6|NA|TRBD1
TGTGCCAGCAGTTTGACAGGGGTGCTGTTTTTT
CASSLTGVLFF
>TRBJ1-2|TRBV10-1|NA|TRBD1
TGCGCCAGCAGAAACCCAGGGGGCGGATTGGACTATGGCTACACCTTC
CASRNPGGGLDYGYTF
>TRBJ2-5|TRBV3-1/TRBV3-2|NA|TRBD1
TGTGCCAGCAGCCAAGGGTGGGACAGGGAGTACTTC
CASSQGWDREYF
>TRBJ1-4|TRBV15|NA|NA
TGTGCCACCAGCAGAGGCAGGGGCGGCGTGGAAAAACTGTTTTTT
CATSRGRGGVEKLFF
>TRBJ1-2|TRBV30|few|TRBD1
TGTGCCTGGAGTGTCTCAGGGGGCGGCTATGGCTACACCTTC
CAWSVSGGGYGYTF
>TRBJ1-1|TRBV4-1|NA|NA
TGCGCCAGCAGCCAAGAATGGTCCGACACTGAAGCTTTCTTT
CASSQEWSDTEAFF
>TRBJ2-7|TRBV7-9|once|TRBD1
TGTGCCAGCAGCTTAGCGGGACAGGGGGCGTTTTTGTACGAGCAGTACTTC
CASSLAGQGAFLYEQYF
>TRBJ1-1|TRBV7-9|NA|NA
TGTGCCAGCAGCTTAGGTACCGTAGCTTTCTTT
CASSLGTVAFF
>TRBJ1-2|TRBV18|NA|NA
TGTGCCAGCGTCACCACCGGTCAGGCTAACTATGGCTACACCTTC
CASVTTGQANYGYTF
>TRBJ1-2|TRBV5-1|NA|TRBD1
TGCGCCAGCAGCGCCTCAGGGGGCGCGATCTATGGCTACACCTTC
CASSASGGAIYGYTF
>TRBJ1-2|TRBV5-6|NA|TRBD1
TGTGCCAGCAGCTTCCAGGGGGGTGGCTACACCTTC
CASSFQGGGYTF
>TRBJ2-7|TRBV19|NA|NA
TGTGCCAGTAGTATTAAATCGGACATAAGGAACGAGCAGTACTTC
CASSIKSDIRNEQYF
>TRBJ2-1|TRBV19|NA|NA
TGTGCCAGTAGTATCTGGCCGTCCAGTGAGCAGTTCTTC
CASSIWPSSEQFF
>TRBJ2-1|TRBV7-3|NA|TRBD1
TGTGCCAGCAGCTTAAAGGGACAGGGCGAGGATGAGCAGTTCTTC
CASSLKGQGEDEQFF
>TRBJ1-2|TRBV12-3/TRBV12-4|few|TRBD1
TGTGCCAGCAGTCCAAGGACAGGGGCCGGCTACACCTTC
CASSPRTGAGYTF
>TRBJ2-3|TRBV24-1|NA|NA
TGTGCCACCAGTGATTCAACAAAGAAGCGGGATACGCAGTATTTT
CATSDSTKKRDTQYF
>TRBJ1-5|TRBV4-2|NA|NA
TGTGCCAGCAGCCAAGTTGAGAGAAGGGGGGATGGCAATCAGCCCCAGCATTTT
CASSQVERRGDGNQPQHF
>TRBJ2-2|TRBV5-4|NA|TRBD1
TGTGCCAGCAGTTGGGGACAGAGAGTTTCCGGGGAGCTGTTTTTT
CASSWGQRVSGELFF
>TRBJ2-3|TRBV7-9|NA|TRBD1
TGTGCCAGCAGCAGGGACAGGCGGACTAACACAGATACGCAGTATTTT
CASSRDRRTNTDTQYF
>TRBJ1-1|TRBV5-8|NA|NA
TGTGCCAGCAGCTTACTGACCGCAAACACTGAAGCTTTCTTT
CASSLLTANTEAFF
>TRBJ2-3|TRBV12-5|NA|NA
TGTGCTAGTGGTTTTTCCACAGATACGCAGTATTTT
CASGFSTDTQYF
>TRBJ1-4|TRBV6-1|NA|NA
TGTGCCAGCAGTTCGCAAAACAGGGTGCCTGAAAAACTGTTTTTT
CASSSQNRVPEKLFF
>TRBJ2-7|TRBV10-1|NA|NA
TGCGCCAGCAGTGATTCCCAGGGGGGCGAGCAGTACTTC
CASSDSQGGEQYF
>TRBJ2-7|TRBV7-9|NA|TRBD1
TGTGCCAGCAGCTTCGGGACAGGGGGCGCGGAGCAGTACTTC
CASSFGTGGAEQYF
>TRBJ1-2|TRBV27|NA|NA
TGTGCCAGCAATAGATGGGGGAGGGAAACAGTGGATGGCTACACCTTC
CASNRWGRETVDGYTF
>TRBJ2-5|TRBV15|NA|TRBD1
TGTGCCACCAGCAGAGCACGACAGGGTGCAAGGCAAGAGACCCAGTACTTC
CATSRARQGARQETQYF
>TRBJ1-2|TRBV20-1|NA|NA
TGCAGTGCTAGTGGGGAGAGCTATGGCTACACCTTC
CSASGESYGYTF